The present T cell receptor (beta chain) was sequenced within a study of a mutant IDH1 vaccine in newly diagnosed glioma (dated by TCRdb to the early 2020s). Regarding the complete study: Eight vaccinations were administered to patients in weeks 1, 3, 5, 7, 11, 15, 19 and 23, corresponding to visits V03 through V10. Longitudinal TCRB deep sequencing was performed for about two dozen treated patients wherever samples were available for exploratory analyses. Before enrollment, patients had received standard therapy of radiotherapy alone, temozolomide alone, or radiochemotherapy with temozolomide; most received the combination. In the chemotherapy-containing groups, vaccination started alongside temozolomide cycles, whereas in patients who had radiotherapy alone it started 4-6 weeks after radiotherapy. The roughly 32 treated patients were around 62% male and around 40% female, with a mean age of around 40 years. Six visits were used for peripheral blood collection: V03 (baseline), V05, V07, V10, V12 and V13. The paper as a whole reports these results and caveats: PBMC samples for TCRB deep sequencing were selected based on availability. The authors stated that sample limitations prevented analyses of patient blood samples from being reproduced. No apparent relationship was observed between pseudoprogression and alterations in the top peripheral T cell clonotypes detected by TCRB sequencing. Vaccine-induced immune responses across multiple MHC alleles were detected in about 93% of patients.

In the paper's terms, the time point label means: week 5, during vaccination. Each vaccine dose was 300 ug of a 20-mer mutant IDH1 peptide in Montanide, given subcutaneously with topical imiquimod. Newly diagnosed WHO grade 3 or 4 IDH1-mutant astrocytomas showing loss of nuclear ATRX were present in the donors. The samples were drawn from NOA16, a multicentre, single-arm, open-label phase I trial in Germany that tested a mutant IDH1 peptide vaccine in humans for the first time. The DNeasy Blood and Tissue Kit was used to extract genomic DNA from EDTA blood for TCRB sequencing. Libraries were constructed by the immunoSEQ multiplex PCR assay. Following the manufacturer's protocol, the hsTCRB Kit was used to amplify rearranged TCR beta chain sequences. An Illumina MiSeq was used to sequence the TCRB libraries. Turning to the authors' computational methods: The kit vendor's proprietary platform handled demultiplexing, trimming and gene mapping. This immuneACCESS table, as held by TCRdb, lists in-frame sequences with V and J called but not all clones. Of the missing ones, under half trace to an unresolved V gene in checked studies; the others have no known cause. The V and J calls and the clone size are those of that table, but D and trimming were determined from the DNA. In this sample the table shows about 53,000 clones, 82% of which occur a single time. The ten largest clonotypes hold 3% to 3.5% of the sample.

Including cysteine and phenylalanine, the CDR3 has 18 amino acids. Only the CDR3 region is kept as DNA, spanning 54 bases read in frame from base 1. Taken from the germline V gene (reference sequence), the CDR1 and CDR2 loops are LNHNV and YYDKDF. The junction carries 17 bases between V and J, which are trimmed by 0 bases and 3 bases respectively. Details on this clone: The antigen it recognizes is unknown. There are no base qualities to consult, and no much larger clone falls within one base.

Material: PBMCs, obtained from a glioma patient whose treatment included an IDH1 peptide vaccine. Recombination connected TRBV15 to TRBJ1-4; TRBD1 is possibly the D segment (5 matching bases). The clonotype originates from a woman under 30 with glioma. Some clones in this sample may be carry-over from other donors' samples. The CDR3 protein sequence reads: CATSRDRIGALANEKLFF. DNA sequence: TGTGCCACCAGCAGAGATCGGATTGGGGCCCTGGCTAATGAAAAACTGTTTTTT.